This TCR beta chain is drawn from a study of monozygotic twins with inflammatory bowel disease. Each CDR3 protein gets one entry in TCRdb, which reprocessed the 5' RACE reads and gives no DNA. The sample data list some 210,000 distinct CDR3 sequences. Germline CDR1 reads DFQATT; CDR2 reads SNEGSKA (reference sequence). The CDR3 runs to 17 residues. This clonotype was obtained from a human donor with ulcerative colitis or Crohn's disease, or a healthy co-twin of an affected twin (not recorded which). What was sequenced was blood. This chain connects TRBV20-1 to TRBJ1-1. The CDR3: CSARDRRSWAFNTEAFF.